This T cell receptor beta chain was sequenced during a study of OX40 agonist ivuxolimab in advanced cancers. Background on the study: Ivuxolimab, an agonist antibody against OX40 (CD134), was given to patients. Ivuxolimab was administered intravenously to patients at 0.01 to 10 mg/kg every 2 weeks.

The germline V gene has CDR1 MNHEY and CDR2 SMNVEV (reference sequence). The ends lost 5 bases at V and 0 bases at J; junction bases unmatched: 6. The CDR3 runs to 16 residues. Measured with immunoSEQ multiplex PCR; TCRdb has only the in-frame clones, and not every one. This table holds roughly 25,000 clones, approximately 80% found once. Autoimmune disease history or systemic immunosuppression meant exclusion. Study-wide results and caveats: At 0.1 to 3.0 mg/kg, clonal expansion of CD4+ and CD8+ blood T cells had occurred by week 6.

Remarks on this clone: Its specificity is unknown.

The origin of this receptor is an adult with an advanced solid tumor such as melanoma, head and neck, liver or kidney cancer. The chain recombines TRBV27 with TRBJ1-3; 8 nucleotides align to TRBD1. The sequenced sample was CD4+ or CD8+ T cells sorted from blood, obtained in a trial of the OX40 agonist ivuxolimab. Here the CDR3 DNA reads TGTGCCAGCAGTCTTGTTGACAGGGGCTCTGGAAACACCATATATTTT. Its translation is CASSLVDRGSGNTIYF.